These 20 T cell receptor beta chains were all obtained from the same sample, sequenced in a study of regulatory T cells in long-lasting Graves disease. Documented time point: newly diagnosed GD, antithyroid drugs for less than 3 months. TCR sequences were obtained from RNA taken from PBMCs. Construction of TCR beta libraries relied on iRepertoire HTBI primers and on Arm-PCR targeting CDR3 regions. TCRdb passed the multiplex PCR reads through MiXCR, listing each CDR3 protein once. The repertoire holds 350,000 to 500,000 distinct CDR3 sequences, with approximately 16% as singletons. The same specimen was also included in a second study, on T cells in Graves' hyperthyroidism and ophthalmopathy.

The sequencing here drew on peripheral blood mononuclear cells (PBMCs), taken at new diagnosis, from a patient treated with antithyroid drugs. The receptors originated from a woman in her 30s with Graves disease.

This clonotype was picked up many times. The chain links TRBV27 to TRBJ2-7; D perhaps matches TRBD2 (5 bases). Germline CDR1 and CDR2: MNHEY and SMNVEV (reference sequence). CDR3 size: 13 residues. V dropped 3 bases and J dropped 6 bases, with 12 bases sitting between them. The CDR3 loop reads CASSFEGSGEQYF. CDR3 in DNA: TGTGCCAGCAGTTTTGAGGGAAGCGGCGAGCAGTACTTC.

There are many counts of this clonotype. The chain is built from TRBV11-2 and TRBJ2-3; D tentatively fits TRBD1 or TRBD2 (5 bases each). The V gene's germline CDR1 is SGHAT and CDR2 FQNNGV. V was pared by 5 bases and J by 4 bases, with 22 bases between. The CDR3 spans 17 residues. DNA for the CDR3: TGTGCCAGCAGCCTTAACACGGGTGGCCGGGGCGCAGATACGCAGTATTTT. Encoded protein: CASSLNTGGRGADTQYF.

A word on this clonotype: Possible read error: a much larger clone is one base away. The V and J genes are TRBV6-1 and TRBJ1-5, with TRBD1 as a possible D gene (5 bases). In germline, CDR1 is MNHNS, CDR2 SASEGT. Trimming stripped 3 bases from V and 5 bases from J, with 17 bases between. The CDR3 has 16 residues. CDR3 region: CASSDRGTRGDQPQHF. CDR3 nucleotides: TGTGCCAGCAGTGACCGGGGCACCCGAGGTGATCAGCCCCAGCATTTT.

This clonotype has ten or more counts. The chain links TRBV6-1 to TRBJ2-7, with 9 nucleotides matching TRBD2. V shed 4 bases and J 3 bases; nucleotides not matched to a gene: 16. The CDR3 has 18 amino acids. Per germline, CDR1 MNHNS and CDR2 SASEGT. The CDR3 DNA is TGTGCCAGCAGTGTGAAGCAGGGCGGGACTAGCTTGGGCTACGAGCAGTACTTC. Protein product: CASSVKQGGTSLGYEQYF.

The chain employs TRBV27 and TRBJ2-1; the D gene is possibly TRBD1 (6 bases). V was shortened by 4 bases and J by 1 base, with 11 bases between the two germline ends. The CDR3 contains 15 residues. Per the germline V gene, CDR1 is MNHEY and CDR2 is SMNVEV (reference sequence). CDR3 loop: CASSWTGQSYNEQFF. DNA for the CDR3: TGTGCCAGCAGTTGGACGGGACAATCCTACAATGAGCAGTTCTTC.

In this sample, this clonotype turned up many times. The chain employs TRBV11-2 and TRBJ2-1; 9 positions agree with TRBD1. Germline V lookup: CDR1 SGHAT, CDR2 FQNNGV. The CDR3 has 12 amino acids. J was trimmed by 12 bases and V by 5 bases; bases with no gene match: 5. The CDR3 region is CASSPDRGTQFF. The CDR3 bases are TGTGCCAGCAGCCCCGACAGGGGGACGCAGTTCTTC.

The chain couples TRBV6-9 to TRBJ2-1, with 12 positions matching TRBD2. Germline assignment: CDR1 MNHGY and CDR2 SVAAGI. This CDR3 is built from 19 residues. Losses at the gene ends were 3 bases for V and 1 base for J; bases not matched to a gene: 10. This CDR3 is CASSYFRLAGGASYNEQFF. The CDR3, as DNA: TGTGCCAGCAGTTACTTTCGGCTAGCGGGAGGGGCGTCCTACAATGAGCAGTTCTTC.

This clonotype was seen at least ten times. The chain employs TRBV5-1 and TRBJ2-7; tentative D call: TRBD1 (6 bases). V lost 6 bases and J lost 3, with 16 bases in between. Germline V CDR1 and CDR2: SGHRS, YFSETQ. This CDR3 contains 14 residues. CDR3 DNA: TGCGCCAGCAAGCCGGGACACAGAGGCTACGAGCAGTACTTC. It codes for CASKPGHRGYEQYF.

The genes are TRBV9 and TRBJ2-3, with 7 bases fitting TRBD2. Germline trimming cut 4 bases from V and 4 bases from J; bases unmatched to any gene: 12. CDR1 is SGDLS and CDR2 is YYNGEE in the germline V gene. The CDR3 loop spans 16 amino acids. CDR3 sequence: CASSTSPGTNPDTQYF. As DNA, the CDR3 is TGTGCCAGCAGCACCAGCCCCGGGACTAACCCAGATACGCAGTATTTT.

This clonotype was counted at least ten times. The chain carries TRBV12-3 or TRBV12-4 and TRBJ2-7; D is tentatively TRBD1 or TRBD2 (6 bases each). V was cut by 6 bases and J by 2 bases, with 11 bases left in between. The CDR3 spans 13 residues. The CDR3 spells CASSPGAPYEQYF. For the CDR3, the DNA is TGTGCCAGCAGCCCGGGGGCTCCCTACGAGCAGTACTTC.

The table lists this clonotype with many counts. The rearrangement links TRBV12-3 or TRBV12-4 to TRBJ2-5, with D possibly matching TRBD2 (5 bases). V shed 6 bases and J shed 6 bases, with 8 bases lying between them. This CDR3 spans 11 amino acids. CDR3 sequence reads: CASSPGKTQYF. As DNA, the CDR3 is TGTGCCAGCAGCCCCGGGAAGACCCAGTACTTC.

The rearrangement joins TRBV29-1 to TRBJ2-3, with 7 bases matching TRBD2. The CDR3 extends over 14 amino acids. V lost 8 bases to trimming and J lost 2 bases; unmatched junction nucleotides: 10. Germline V lookup: CDR1 SQVTM, CDR2 ANQGSEA. CDR3 region: CSTKQTSYTDTQYF. CDR3 nucleotide sequence: TGCAGCACGAAACAGACTAGCTACACAGATACGCAGTATTTT.

This clonotype was observed once. This chain connects TRBV7-9 to TRBJ1-4; TRBD1 matches at 8 bases. After removal of 5 bases from V and 7 bases from J, the junction contained 9 bases not matched to a gene. From germline, CDR1 is SEHNR and CDR2 FQNEAQ (reference sequence). The CDR3 runs 15 residues. CDR3 residues: CASSLLQGAREKLFF. The CDR3 DNA reads TGTGCCAGCAGCCTCCTTCAGGGGGCGCGTGAAAAACTGTTTTTT.

Ten or more counts support this clonotype. The J gene is TRBJ2-1, the V gene TRBV7-2; 13 positions match TRBD2. The germline V gene has CDR1 SGHTA and CDR2 FQGNSA. V gave up 5 bases and J gave up 13 bases; unmatched junction bases: 5. There are 13 residues in the CDR3. The CDR3 reads CASSPGTSGTQFF. Here the CDR3 DNA reads TGTGCCAGCAGCCCAGGGACTAGCGGGACTCAGTTCTTC.

This clonotype was detected ten times or more. The chain uses TRBV6-2 or TRBV6-3 and TRBJ2-1, with D possibly being TRBD2 (6 bases). This CDR3 spans 15 amino acids. In germline, CDR1 is MNHEY, CDR2 SVGEGT. V lost 0 bases to trimming and J lost 4 bases, with 10 bases between them. DNA of the CDR3: TGTGCCAGCAGTTACTCGGCTAGCGAGTACAATGAGCAGTTCTTC. It specifies CASSYSASEYNEQFF.

For this clonotype: A read error may explain this, as a much larger clone is one base away. V is TRBV6-1 and J is TRBJ2-1; 8 bases map to TRBD2. The germline CDR1 and CDR2 sequences are MNHNS and SASEGT. CDR3 size: 14 residues. After removal of 8 bases from V and 6 bases from J, the junction contained 9 bases not matched to a gene. CDR3 protein: CASQPGGKINEQFF. The CDR3 DNA sequence: TGTGCCAGCCAACCGGGAGGGAAAATCAATGAGCAGTTCTTC.

This clonotype has only a few counts. The chain has TRBV2 and TRBJ2-7; no clear D. The CDR3 spans 15 residues. The V gene lost 2 bases and the J gene lost 2 bases, with 13 bases spanning the gap. Germline V gene sequence: CDR1 SNHLY, CDR2 FYNNEI. CDR3 protein: CASSESTDPTYEQYF. CDR3 sequence (DNA): TGTGCCAGCAGTGAAAGTACGGATCCTACCTACGAGCAGTACTTC.

Ten or more counts support this clonotype. The CDR3 spells CASRATASGTQYF. CDR3 DNA sequence: TGTGCCAGCAGGGCTACTGCCTCCGGTACGCAGTATTTT. The V and J genes are TRBV2 and TRBJ2-3, with unresolved D. The CDR3 loop spans 13 amino acids. Germline-derived CDR1 and CDR2 are SNHLY and FYNNEI. Trimming left V 6 bases short and J 8 bases short, with 15 bases between.

This clonotype was counted many times. J is TRBJ1-5 and V is TRBV19; the D gene is possibly TRBD1 (6 bases). Trimming pared 8 bases from V and 4 bases from J, leaving 18 bases between. Germline CDR1 and CDR2: LNHDA and SQIVND (reference sequence). The CDR3 consists of 15 residues. CDR3 loop: CASRRPGQTNQPQHF. In DNA form, the CDR3 reads TGTGCCAGTCGAAGGCCTGGACAGACAAATCAGCCCCAGCATTTT.

This clonotype was counted many times. The chain recombines TRBV20-1 with TRBJ2-3; no firm D call. From germline, CDR1 is DFQATT and CDR2 SNEGSKA (reference sequence). The CDR3 spans 14 residues. V was shortened by 6 bases and J by 0 bases, with 13 bases between the two germline ends. The CDR3 reads CSAFESRSTDTQYF. CDR3 bases: TGCAGTGCCTTCGAGAGCCGTAGCACAGATACGCAGTATTTT.